The clone carrying this TCR beta chain was observed a few times. Its cognate antigen is unknown. This entry comes from a study of T cells in localized non-small cell lung cancer. Study observations and caveats: Compared with tumor, uninvolved adjacent lung displayed greater T cell clonality, ranking highest overall. Adjacent lung held a median 57 of the top 100 tumor clones. Investigators sequenced only a single tumor region, leaving heterogeneity possible. The study linked higher blood T cell density to longer overall survival.

The CDR3 has 13 amino acids. Clones were sequenced by immunoSEQ multiplex PCR, and TCRdb holds only the in-frame ones, with some missing. Of approximately 2,500 clones listed, about 30% are singletons. J is TRBJ1-2 and V is TRBV8-2. TRBV8-2 is a known pseudogene. This receptor was obtained from a man between 40 and 70 years old with stage I lung adenocarcinoma. Material: lung tumor tissue, obtained before any cancer treatment. The CDR3 sequence is CASRDNLADGYTF. CDR3 DNA: TGTGCCAGCAGGGATAATCTGGCGGATGGCTACACCTTC.